One and the same sample provided the 21 T cell receptor beta chains below, sequenced in a study of metastatic and nonmetastatic thyroid tumors. No patient had received any treatment before thyroid surgery. TCRdb re-called clones via MiXCR from the PCR reads. The table lists roughly 35,000 clones, less than 20% of them singletons. The sample comprised blood. These receptors were obtained from a female donor with papillary thyroid cancer or a benign thyroid nodule (not recorded which). Some clones in this sample may be carry-over from other donors' samples.

In its sample, this clone was seen many times. This rearrangement joins TRBV2 to TRBJ2-5; 8 bases match TRBD2. After removal of 2 bases from V and 1 base from J, the junction contained 6 bases not matched to a gene. This CDR3 spans 16 amino acids. Germline values: CDR1 SNHLY, CDR2 FYNNEI. The CDR3 is CASSEPTSGVQETQYF. As DNA, the CDR3 is TGTGCCAGCAGTGAACCTACTAGCGGAGTCCAAGAGACCCAGTACTTC.

The V call is TRBV5-5, the J call TRBJ1-2; D uncertain. Germline V gene data show CDR1 as SGHKS and CDR2 as YYEKEE (reference sequence). Trimming left V 4 bases short and J 0 bases short, with 16 bases between. The CDR3 is 16 amino acids. The CDR3 spells CASSALWGPANYGYTF. DNA for the CDR3: TGTGCCAGCAGCGCTCTCTGGGGTCCCGCTAACTATGGCTACACCTTC.

The sample holds many counts of this clone. The rearrangement uses TRBV28 and TRBJ1-6, with 7 positions matching TRBD1. This CDR3 contains 15 residues. V lost 8 bases, J lost 5 bases, and 9 bases stayed unmatched. Germline V lookup: CDR1 MDHEN, CDR2 SYDVKM. CDR3 amino acids: CASGTGALHNSPLHF. CDR3 bases: TGTGCCAGCGGAACAGGGGCCCTTCATAATTCACCCCTCCACTTT. Complete variable domain (other parts from reference TRBV28 and TRBJ1-6): DVKVTQSSRYLVKRTGEKVFLECVQDMDHENMFWYRQDPGLGLRLIYFSYDVKMKEKGDIPEGYSVSREKKERFSLILESASTNQTSMYLCASGTGALHNSPLHFGNGTRLTVT.

This clone occurred many times. V usage is TRBV7-6 and J usage is TRBJ2-5; 10 bases match TRBD1. Germline CDR1 SGHVS, CDR2 FNYEAQ. The CDR3 is made up of 14 amino acids. V shed 5 bases and J 5 bases; nucleotides not matched to a gene: 5. The CDR3, as DNA: TGTGCCAGCAGCAGGGACAGGGGAGGGGAGACCCAGTACTTC. Protein product: CASSRDRGGETQYF.

Details on this clone: Mismatch with germline at one junction end may stem from a read error. The rearrangement uses TRBV11-2 and TRBJ1-2; no definite D call. This CDR3 contains 13 residues. CDR1 is SGHAT and CDR2 is FQNNGV in the germline V gene. The CDR3 region is CASSPGNLGVYTF. DNA of the CDR3: TGCGCCAGCAGCCCTGGTAACCTAGGTGTCTACACCTTC.

This clone has a count of ten or more. V gene TRBV15 combines with J gene TRBJ2-6; D is unresolved. V was trimmed by 2 bases and J by 4 bases, leaving 9 bases between them. The CDR3 loop spans 15 amino acids. Germline V gene data show CDR1 as LNHNV and CDR2 as YYDKDF (reference sequence). The CDR3 loop reads CATSRSVEGANVLTF. The CDR3 nucleotides read TGTGCCACCAGCAGATCGGTGGAGGGGGCCAACGTCCTGACTTTC.

In this sample, this clone turned up many times. It may be a read error: a sequence one base away is much more abundant. The chain combines TRBV6-2 or TRBV6-3 with TRBJ2-3; D might be TRBD1 (5 bases). V lost 5 bases and J lost 14, with 14 bases in between. The CDR3 consists of 11 residues. From germline, CDR1 is MNHEY and CDR2 SVGEGT. The CDR3 DNA follows: TGTGCCAGCAGTCAGGGAAGGATGGTGTATTTT. This gives the protein CASSQGRMVYF.

The sample holds many counts of this clone. The genes are TRBV7-9 and TRBJ2-1; the D is unclear. Germline values: CDR1 SEHNR, CDR2 FQNEAQ (reference sequence). Trimming took off 4 bases at V and 6 bases at J, with 10 bases between the two ends. The CDR3 is 13 amino acids. For the CDR3, the DNA is TGTGCCAGCAGCTCCGCCCTTAGCAATGAGCAGTTCTTC. Translating gives CASSSALSNEQFF. The whole variable domain, remainder taken from reference TRBV7-9 and TRBJ2-1, is DTGVSQNPRHKITKRGQNVTFRCDPISEHNRLYWYRQTLGQGPEFLTYFQNEAQLEKSRLLSDRFSAERPKGSFSTLEIQRTEQGDSAMYLCASSSALSNEQFFGPGTRLTVL.

This chain connects TRBV6-1 to TRBJ2-5; 8 nucleotides match TRBD2. Germline loops: CDR1 MNHNS, CDR2 SASEGT. The CDR3 spans 15 residues. V was clipped by 2 bases and J by 5 bases; unmatched bases: 7. The CDR3 nucleotides are TGTGCCAGCAGTGAAATCCGGGGCGGGAGGGAGACCCAGTACTTC. Amino acid sequence: CASSEIRGGRETQYF.

J is TRBJ2-5 and V is TRBV20-1; 12 bases match TRBD2. Unmatched junction bases numbered 9, after V lost 3 bases and J lost 1 base. The germline V gene encodes CDR1 DFQATT and CDR2 SNEGSKA (reference sequence). The CDR3 is made up of 17 amino acids. The CDR3 here is CSASRASGGAGQETQYF. CDR3 sequence (DNA): TGCAGTGCTAGTAGGGCTAGCGGGGGGGCGGGCCAAGAGACCCAGTACTTC.

This clone was detected only once. At one of its ends the junction is not consistent with the germline gene, which may arise from a read error. The J gene is TRBJ2-1, the V gene TRBV30; TRBD2 might be the D (6 bases). Germline CDR1 reads GTSNPN; CDR2 reads SVGIG (reference sequence). The CDR3 extends over 15 amino acids. In nucleotides, the CDR3 is TGTTCCTGGAGTGACGGGACTGTGCCCTACAATCAGCAGTTCTTC. Translating gives CSWSDGTVPYNQQFF.

This CDR3 reads CASSLGTSGRYYNEQFF. The CDR3, as DNA: TGTGCCAGCAGCCTCGGGACTAGCGGGAGGTACTACAATGAGCAGTTCTTC. J is TRBJ2-1 and V is TRBV4-2; 15 nucleotides align to TRBD2. V gave up 4 bases and J gave up 3 bases; unmatched junction bases: 4. The V gene's germline CDR1 is LGHNA and CDR2 YNFKEQ. The CDR3 is made up of 17 amino acids.

This clone was picked up many times. The missing conserved phenylalanine or tryptophan at the end of this CDR3 makes a read error likely. The rearrangement uses TRBV20-1 and TRBJ1-3; D unresolved. The CDR3 contains 15 residues. V was cut by 0 bases and J by 1 base, with 10 bases left in between. Germline V gives CDR1 DFQATT, CDR2 SNEGSKA (reference sequence). The CDR3 spells CSARDVRSSGNTIYL. CDR3 sequence (DNA): TGCAGTGCTAGAGATGTTCGGAGTTCTGGAAACACCATATATCTT.

This clone was counted ten times or more. This may be a read error, as it is one base from a much larger clone. The J gene is TRBJ2-1, the V gene TRBV28; possibly TRBD1 for D (6 bases). The CDR3 length is 15 residues. Germline V gene lookup returns CDR1 MDHEN and CDR2 SYDVKM. V shed 5 bases and J shed 9 bases, with 20 bases lying between them. CDR3 region: CASSTPTGLNSEQFF. CDR3 sequence (DNA): TGTGCCAGCAGTACCCCAACAGGGTTGAACAGTGAGCAGTTCTTC.

This clone was seen ten or more times. This chain connects TRBV11-3 to TRBJ1-1; weak D call: TRBD1 (5 bases). Deletions cut 5 bases from V and 5 bases from J, with 12 bases between. From germline, CDR1 is SGHNT and CDR2 YENEEA. This CDR3 is built from 13 residues. The CDR3 DNA follows: TGTGCCAGCAGCCCGAGAGGGGAGACTGAAGCTTTCTTT. This translates into CASSPRGETEAFF.

Many counts were recorded for this clone. J is TRBJ1-1 and V is TRBV7-9; D is undetermined. V dropped 5 bases and J dropped 5 bases, with 9 bases sitting between them. Looked up from germline, CDR1 is SEHNR and CDR2 is FQNEAQ (reference sequence). The CDR3 totals 12 residues. This CDR3 is CASSLGSTEAFF. In DNA, the CDR3 is TGTGCCAGCAGCCTCGGGAGTACTGAAGCTTTCTTT.

A single count supports this clone. The junction does not match germline at one end; this may be a read error. The gene calls are TRBV20-1 and TRBJ2-2; D assignment may be TRBD1 or TRBD2 (6 bases each). The CDR3 totals 12 residues. CDR1 is DFQATT and CDR2 is SNEGSKA in the germline V gene (reference sequence). The CDR3 DNA follows: TGCAGTGCTTCCAGGGGTGGGCGGGATCTGTTTTTT. This encodes CSASRGGRDLFF.

This clone has a handful of counts. The rearrangement uses TRBV28 and TRBJ2-5; D possibly uses TRBD1 or TRBD2 (6 bases each). The CDR3 runs to 17 residues. The V and J ends lost 6 bases and 7 bases respectively, with 27 bases between them. Germline CDR1 MDHEN, CDR2 SYDVKM. CDR3 amino acids: CASSGGLLGEGGRTQYF. The CDR3 coding sequence is TGTGCCAGCAGCGGGGGCCTCCTAGGAGAGGGCGGAAGGACCCAGTACTTC.

This clone has a count of ten or more. The genes are TRBV20-1 and TRBJ1-3, with 7 bases that match TRBD1. The CDR3 has 14 residues. The V segment lost 3 bases and the J segment 2 bases; nucleotides outside the gene matches: 4. The V gene's germline CDR1 is DFQATT and CDR2 SNEGSKA (reference sequence). CDR3 loop: CSASTGATGNTIYF. CDR3 in DNA: TGCAGTGCTAGCACAGGGGCCACTGGAAACACCATATATTTT.

This clone was observed a handful of times. The conserved final phenylalanine or tryptophan is absent from the CDR3, which likely points to a read error. No DNA is shown, since the ends of the CDR3 on it are uncertain; the CDR3 is the one TCRdb lists. The rearrangement links TRBV27 to TRBJ2-6; the D segment call TRBD2 is taken from the table without a DNA check. Germline V gene lookup returns CDR1 MNHEY and CDR2 SMNVEV (reference sequence). The CDR3 is 8 amino acids long, termini counted. The CDR3 protein is CASRPGTS.

There are many counts of this clone. The V call is TRBV30, the J call TRBJ1-5; no clear D gene. CDR3 size: 13 residues. V was cut by 0 bases and J by 1 base, with 4 bases left in between. The germline V gene encodes CDR1 GTSNPN and CDR2 SVGIG (reference sequence). The CDR3 is CAWSVGSNQPQHF. For the CDR3, the DNA is TGTGCCTGGAGTGTAGGGAGCAATCAGCCCCAGCATTTT.